Below, 17 T cell receptor beta chains from the same sample are listed, as sequenced in a study of blood T cells in healthy people across ages. A second about 7 to 11 cycle PCR used barcoded and J-beta primers. TCRdb re-called the 5' RACE reads through MiXCR, storing one row per CDR3 protein. The repertoire has roughly 1,000,000 distinct CDR3 sequences, roughly a quarter of them found once; the top ten carry about 0.69%. These records were also assigned to another study, of T cells of mothers and their children.

The material sequenced was blood. The receptor set was obtained from a girl aged 2-10 years in good health.

The chain combines TRBV5-1 with TRBJ2-2, with TRBD2 identical over 7 bases. CDR3 length equals 17 residues. Germline V gives CDR1 SGHRS, CDR2 YFSETQ. The V gene end was trimmed by 6 bases and the J gene end by 6 bases; junction bases not matched to a gene: 17. The CDR3 loop is CASTERGYIAGAGELFF. The CDR3 DNA is TGCGCCAGCACCGAAAGGGGATATATTGCGGGGGCCGGGGAGCTGTTTTTT.

J is TRBJ2-1 and V is TRBV11-1; D not resolved. V lost 5 bases and J 6 bases, leaving 11 bases between the germline ends. Germline V gives CDR1 SGHAT, CDR2 FQDESV (reference sequence). The CDR3 contains 13 residues. CDR3 coding DNA: TGTGCCAGCAGCGCCCGGCCAAGCAATGAGCAGTTCTTC. The encoded protein is CASSARPSNEQFF.

This clonotype has just a few counts. The genes are TRBV27 and TRBJ1-5; no clear D. Between the trimmed V and J ends, which lost 6 bases and 3 bases, there was a span of 15 bases. Germline values: CDR1 MNHEY, CDR2 SMNVEV (reference sequence). CDR3 length: 15 residues. The CDR3 DNA follows: TGTGCCAGCAGCTCGGTGGAGGGATTCAATCAGCCCCAGCATTTT. Its protein product is CASSSVEGFNQPQHF.

This chain connects TRBV11-2 to TRBJ1-6; no firm D call. CDR1 is SGHAT and CDR2 is FQNNGV in the germline V gene. Trimming stripped 5 bases from V and 8 bases from J, with 13 bases between. This CDR3 region has 14 residues. CDR3 in DNA: TGTGCCAGCAGCCTTGTAACACAACATTCACCCCTCCACTTT. Protein sequence: CASSLVTQHSPLHF.

The chain is built from TRBV7-9 and TRBJ2-7, with a weak D call TRBD2 (6 bases). From germline, CDR1 is SEHNR and CDR2 FQNEAQ (reference sequence). V gave up 8 bases and J gave up 3 bases, with 11 bases separating them. The CDR3 extends over 12 amino acids. The CDR3 loop is CASGTSYYEQYF. DNA for the CDR3: TGTGCCAGCGGAACTAGCTACTACGAGCAGTACTTC.

This clonotype was counted only a few times. The chain joins TRBV12-3 or TRBV12-4 to TRBJ2-7; no clear D gene. V was clipped by 6 bases and J by 5 bases, with 8 bases between them. CDR3 length: 11 residues. In DNA, the CDR3 is TGTGCCAGCAGCCGATCCAACGAGCAGTACTTC. Protein product: CASSRSNEQYF.

This clonotype was counted between two and nine times. The rearrangement joins TRBV7-2 to TRBJ2-3; 12 positions agree with TRBD2. CDR1 SGHTA and CDR2 FQGNSA come from the germline V gene. V was pared by 10 bases and J by 6 bases, with 11 bases of the junction left unmatched. The CDR3 has 15 residues. Here the CDR3 DNA reads TGTGCCACCGTCCCGGGACTAGCGGGTGGCGATACGCAGTATTTT. It yields the protein CATVPGLAGGDTQYF. The entire variable domain, with the rest obtained from reference TRBV7-2 and TRBJ2-3, is as follows: GAGVSQSPSNKVTEKGKDVELRCDPISGHTALYWYRQSLGQGLEFLIYFQGNSAPDKSGLPSDRFSAERTGGSVSTLTIQRTQQEDSAVYLCATVPGLAGGDTQYFGPGTRLTVL.

The chain is built from TRBV28 and TRBJ1-1; weak D call: TRBD1 (5 bases). The CDR3 is made up of 15 amino acids. V lost 3 bases and J lost 0, with 11 bases in between. The germline V gene has CDR1 MDHEN and CDR2 SYDVKM. The CDR3 loop reads CASSFSRGVNTEAFF. The DNA for the CDR3 is TGTGCCAGCAGTTTTTCTCGGGGGGTGAACACTGAAGCTTTCTTT.

The gene calls are TRBV20-1 and TRBJ2-5; 12 nucleotides agree with TRBD2. Germline CDR1 and CDR2: DFQATT and SNEGSKA (reference sequence). This CDR3 comprises 14 residues. After removal of 5 bases from V and 3 bases from J, the junction contained 4 bases not matched to a gene. The CDR3 nucleotides read TGCAGTGCTCTACGGACTAGCGGGAAAGAGACCCAGTACTTC. This encodes CSALRTSGKETQYF.

In its sample, this clonotype was seen a few times. This sequence joins TRBV10-3 and TRBJ2-1, with 7 positions matching TRBD1. V lost 2 bases, J lost 6 bases, and 7 bases stayed unmatched. The CDR3 has 15 amino acids. Germline V CDR1 and CDR2: ENHRY, SYGVKD. The CDR3 DNA reads as TGTGCCATCAGTGAGAACAGGGGCCCACTCAATGAGCAGTTCTTC. Amino acids: CAISENRGPLNEQFF.

The V and J genes are TRBV29-1 and TRBJ2-5; D tentatively reads TRBD1 or TRBD2 (5 bases each). The germline V gene encodes CDR1 SQVTM and CDR2 ANQGSEA. This CDR3 spans 13 amino acids. V was trimmed by 7 bases and J by 5 bases, leaving 17 bases between them. The CDR3 DNA sequence: TGCAGCGCCCGCGAGGGGAATTTGGAGACCCAGTACTTC. Amino acids: CSAREGNLETQYF. Full variable domain (outside the CDR3, taken from reference TRBV29-1 and TRBJ2-5): SAVISQKPSRDICQRGTSLTIQCQVDSQVTMMFWYRQQPGQSLTLIATANQGSEATYESGFVIDKFPISRPNLTFSTLTVSNMSPEDSSIYLCSAREGNLETQYFGPGTRLLVL.

The gene calls are TRBV7-9 and TRBJ2-7, with 8 bases that match TRBD1. J was trimmed by 6 bases and V by 5 bases; bases with no gene match: 12. Germline CDR1 is SEHNR and CDR2 is FQNEAQ (reference sequence). This CDR3 comprises 15 residues. The DNA for the CDR3 is TGTGCCAGCAGCCGCGCCAGTGACAGGGGCTTCGAGCAGTACTTC. Translated: CASSRASDRGFEQYF.

This clonotype has just a few counts. The chain couples TRBV20-1 to TRBJ2-5, with D possibly being TRBD1 or TRBD2 (5 bases each). CDR3 length: 15 amino acids. CDR1 and CDR2 from the germline V gene are DFQATT and SNEGSKA (reference sequence). Deletions cut 1 base from V and 3 bases from J, with 15 bases between. Here the CDR3 DNA reads TGCAGTGCTAGAGTACAGGCAGCGGCTGAAGAGACCCAGTACTTC. It translates to CSARVQAAAEETQYF.

This chain uses TRBV2 with TRBJ1-1; D might be TRBD1 (5 bases). Germline V lookup: CDR1 SNHLY, CDR2 FYNNEI. This CDR3 comprises 13 residues. V shed 3 bases and J shed 3 bases, with 8 bases lying between them. This CDR3 is CASSDGGDTEAFF. In DNA, the CDR3 is TGTGCCAGCAGTGATGGGGGAGACACTGAAGCTTTCTTT.

V gene TRBV27 combines with J gene TRBJ1-5; possibly TRBD1 for D (5 bases). V was pared by 5 bases and J by 0 bases, with 8 bases between. The CDR3 consists of 14 residues. Germline CDR1 and CDR2: MNHEY and SMNVEV (reference sequence). The CDR3 loop reads CASSKQDSNQPQHF. CDR3 nucleotides: TGTGCCAGCAGTAAACAGGATAGCAATCAGCCCCAGCATTTT.

This clonotype was seen a handful of times. The chain is built from TRBV13 and TRBJ1-4; D not resolved. Trimming pared 8 bases from V and 2 bases from J, leaving 15 bases between. Germline CDR1 reads PRHDT; CDR2 reads FYEKMQ (reference sequence). The CDR3 contains 15 residues. CDR3 sequence reads: CASSPPRATNEKLFF. The CDR3 DNA sequence: TGTGCCAGCTCGCCCCCCCGGGCCACTAATGAAAAACTGTTTTTT.

The chain uses TRBV7-2 and TRBJ2-5; 11 nucleotides line up with TRBD2. The trim removed 3 bases at V and 7 bases at J, leaving 7 bases unmatched. Looked up from germline, CDR1 is SGHTA and CDR2 is FQGNSA. This CDR3 is 15 amino acids long. The CDR3 DNA is TGTGCCAGCAGCTTCACTAGCGGGAGTATGGGGACCCAGTACTTC. It is translated as CASSFTSGSMGTQYF. The complete variable domain, with remaining parts taken from reference TRBV7-2 and TRBJ2-5, reads GAGVSQSPSNKVTEKGKDVELRCDPISGHTALYWYRQSLGQGLEFLIYFQGNSAPDKSGLPSDRFSAERTGGSVSTLTIQRTQQEDSAVYLCASSFTSGSMGTQYFGPGTRLLVL.